The clone carrying this T cell receptor (beta chain) was detected a few times. PCR was performed a second time for about 7 to 11 cycles using a sample-barcoded 5' primer and a J-beta primer mix. Every cDNA molecule carried a tag from a template-switch adaptor bearing 12 random nucleotides. MiXCR, applied by TCRdb to the 5' RACE reads, yields one record per CDR3 protein. In the table there are about 780,000 distinct CDR3 sequences, roughly 24% of which are singletons. The record originates from a study of blood T cells in healthy people across ages. This CDR3 region has 14 residues. Germline V lookup: CDR1 LNHNV, CDR2 YYDKDF (reference sequence). The V and J ends lost 1 base and 3 bases respectively, with 7 bases between them. The same sample was also studied in work on T cells of mothers and their children.

The chain has TRBV15 and TRBJ1-5; D remains unclear. Sequencing was carried out using blood. The clonotype originates from a boy aged 5-17 years in good health. In nucleotides, the CDR3 is TGTGCCACCAGCAGAGGACGGGACAATCAGCCCCAGCATTTT. It encodes CATSRGRDNQPQHF.